This entry concerns a single TCR beta chain. Clones were sequenced by immunoSEQ multiplex PCR, and TCRdb holds only the in-frame ones, with some missing. This sample has around 49,000 clones, with around 77% found just once. This specimen belongs to a study of PD-1 blockade in mismatch repair-deficient tumors. Study in general: Patients had about 13 mismatch repair-deficient cancer types and were previously treated and progressing.

Germline loops: CDR1 SGDLS, CDR2 YYNGEE. There are 12 residues in the CDR3. Trimming pared 5 bases from V and 6 bases from J, leaving 8 bases between. The specimen was PBMCs, collected before pembrolizumab treatment. The rearrangement uses TRBV9 and TRBJ2-2; D perhaps matches TRBD2 (5 bases). The TCR comes from an adult with mismatch repair-deficient cancer. CDR3 in amino acids: CASSTGSGELFF. The DNA of the CDR3 is TGTGCCAGCAGTACGGGGTCCGGGGAGCTGTTTTTT. Based on the CDR3 plus reference TRBV9 and TRBJ2-2, the full variable domain is DSGVTQTPKHLITATGQRVTLRCSPRSGDLSVYWYQQSLDQGLQFLIQYYNGEERAKGNILERFSAQQFPDLHSELNLSSLELGDSALYFCASSTGSGELFFGEGSRLTVL.